This T cell receptor beta chain stems from a study of blood T cell repertoires in COVID-19. Profiling relied on immunoSEQ multiplex PCR, and the TCRdb table lists in-frame clones only, not all of them. The sample yields 120,000 to 150,000 clones, under 85% seen once. Per the germline V gene, CDR1 is WNHNN and CDR2 is SYGVQD (reference sequence). V lost 3 bases to trimming and J lost 0 bases; unmatched junction nucleotides: 5. This CDR3 comprises 16 residues. This chain uses TRBV10-1 with TRBJ2-1; 7 bases map to TRBD1. The sequencing input was peripheral blood. This sequence originates from a man in his fifties or sixties with active or convalescent COVID-19. The CDR3 here is CASSDGSGGSYNEQFF. The CDR3 coding sequence is TGCGCCAGCAGTGATGGTTCAGGGGGCTCCTACAATGAGCAGTTCTTC.